These 32 T cell receptor beta chains came from one sample sequenced in a study of OX40 agonist ivuxolimab in advanced cancers. Generated by immunoSEQ multiplex PCR, the TCRdb table keeps only in-frame clones and is missing some. The table lists tens of thousands of clones, roughly 88% of them singletons, with 0.33% in the top ten. The input for sequencing was CD4+ or CD8+ T cells sorted from blood, taken in a trial of the OX40 agonist ivuxolimab. The receptors were gathered from an adult with an advanced solid tumor such as melanoma, head and neck, liver or kidney cancer.

The V gene is TRBV19, the J gene TRBJ2-1; TRBD1 is a possible D gene (5 bases). V dropped 7 bases and J dropped 0 bases, with 10 bases sitting between them. Germline V gene data show CDR1 as LNHDA and CDR2 as SQIVND (reference sequence). The CDR3 runs to 14 residues. The CDR3 here is CASNTDSSYNEQFF. Here the CDR3 DNA reads TGTGCCAGTAATACTGACAGCTCCTACAATGAGCAGTTCTTC.

The DNA for the CDR3 is TGTGCCAGCAAAGGGACAGCTCCCGAACGTTACTACAATGAGCAGTTCTTC. It is translated as CASKGTAPERYYNEQFF. This chain links TRBV25-1 with TRBJ2-1, with 7 nucleotides matching TRBD1. V shed 7 bases, J shed 3 bases, and the junction held 15 bases outside the gene matches. This CDR3 spans 17 amino acids. CDR1 is MGHDK and CDR2 is SYGVNS in the germline V gene.

This clone turned up a few times. This rearrangement joins TRBV4-1 to TRBJ2-2, with a possible D match to TRBD2 (5 bases). The CDR3 has 16 residues. From germline, CDR1 is MGHRA and CDR2 YSYEKL. Trimming removed 8 bases from V and 3 bases from J, with 19 bases in between. Here the CDR3 reads CASETRYEGYTGELFF. CDR3 coding DNA: TGCGCCAGCGAGACAAGATACGAGGGTTACACCGGGGAGCTGTTTTTT.

This chain connects TRBV6-5 to TRBJ1-1; D not resolved. This CDR3 is built from 13 residues. Trimming removed 5 bases from V and 8 bases from J, with 15 bases in between. Germline values: CDR1 MNHEY, CDR2 SVGAGI. CDR3 loop: CASSEFGDEEAFF. In DNA form, the CDR3 reads TGTGCCAGCAGTGAATTTGGAGACGAGGAAGCTTTCTTT.

This chain connects TRBV20-1 to TRBJ1-2; perhaps TRBD1 as D (5 bases). The CDR3 has 11 residues. The germline V gene has CDR1 DFQATT and CDR2 SNEGSKA (reference sequence). The V end was cut by 7 bases, the J end by 4 bases, with 10 bases between. In DNA, the CDR3 is TGCAGTGTCCCGGGGACCTATGGCTACACCTTC. Protein: CSVPGTYGYTF.

The chain combines TRBV6-5 with TRBJ2-7, with TRBD2 as a possible D gene (6 bases). This CDR3 region has 15 residues. V gave up 0 bases and J gave up 7 bases, with 16 bases separating them. Germline CDR1 and CDR2: MNHEY and SVGAGI. The CDR3 is CASSYSGRRMEEQYF. The DNA for the CDR3 is TGTGCCAGCAGTTACTCGGGGAGGCGGATGGAAGAGCAGTACTTC.

The rearrangement joins TRBV7-2 to TRBJ2-5, with D tentatively TRBD1 or TRBD2 (5 bases each). The CDR3 totals 14 residues. V was clipped by 10 bases and J by 2 bases, with 17 bases between them. Germline V lookup: CDR1 SGHTA, CDR2 FQGNSA. The DNA of the CDR3 is TGTGCCACCGCGGTCGGGGCGGTACAAGAGACCCAGTACTTC. As protein: CATAVGAVQETQYF.

This chain uses TRBV5-6 with TRBJ2-7; possibly TRBD1 for D (6 bases). The CDR3 is 14 residues long. Per the germline V gene, CDR1 is SGHDT and CDR2 is YYEEEE. Trimming took off 0 bases at V and 9 bases at J, with 16 bases between the two ends. Here the CDR3 reads CASSLGTAPMGQYF. CDR3 in DNA: TGTGCCAGCAGCTTGGGGACAGCCCCAATGGGGCAGTACTTC.

The chain employs TRBV6-5 and TRBJ2-5; 7 bases map to TRBD1. The DNA end is more similar to TRBJ2-7, so the J call may be wrong. Germline V CDR1 and CDR2: MNHEY, SVGAGI. This CDR3 region has 16 residues. CDR3 sequence: CASSSEPTGVGYEQYF. CDR3 DNA sequence: TGTGCCAGCAGTTCCGAACCTACAGGGGTCGGGTACGAGCAGTACTTC.

The J gene is TRBJ2-6, the V gene TRBV30; no clear D. The CDR3 spans 13 residues. Germline-derived CDR1 and CDR2 are GTSNPN and SVGIG (reference sequence). V was pared by 5 bases and J by 4 bases, with 9 bases between. CDR3 DNA: TGTGCCTGGGATACATCCGGGGCCAACGTCCTGACTTTC. Translating gives CAWDTSGANVLTF.

The chain carries TRBV5-1 and TRBJ2-3, with D perhaps matching TRBD1 or TRBD2 (6 bases each). Germline CDR1 SGHRS, CDR2 YFSETQ. Trimming took 3 bases from V and 0 from J, leaving 11 bases between them. There are 15 residues in the CDR3. The CDR3 loop reads CASSSRGGSTDTQYF. CDR3 in DNA: TGCGCCAGCAGCTCCCGAGGGGGGAGCACAGATACGCAGTATTTT.

This sequence joins TRBV5-4 and TRBJ1-6, with 9 bases aligning to TRBD1. CDR1 is SGHNT, CDR2 YYREEE, per germline (reference sequence). The V segment lost 2 bases and the J segment 6 bases; nucleotides outside the gene matches: 3. This CDR3 has 15 amino acids. CDR3: CASSFGDRANSPLHF. The CDR3 DNA reads TGTGCCAGCAGCTTTGGGGACAGGGCTAATTCACCCCTCCACTTT.

The rearrangement joins TRBV2 to TRBJ2-5, with a weak D call TRBD1 (6 bases). Germline loops: CDR1 SNHLY, CDR2 FYNNEI. V was cut by 5 bases and J by 0 bases, with 10 bases left in between. The CDR3 is made up of 14 amino acids. This CDR3 reads CASSFDRNQETQYF. CDR3 nucleotides: TGTGCCAGCAGTTTCGACAGGAACCAAGAGACCCAGTACTTC.

The V gene is TRBV10-1, the J gene TRBJ2-3; weak D call: TRBD1 (5 bases). This CDR3 is 15 amino acids long. V lost 0 bases, J lost 4 bases, and 11 bases lay in between. Germline assignment: CDR1 WNHNN and CDR2 SYGVQD (reference sequence). CDR3 coding DNA: TGCGCCAGCAGTGAGTCATCAAGGGGATCAGATACGCAGTATTTT. As protein: CASSESSRGSDTQYF.

The CDR3 sequence: CASSLPSTGTEAFF. The DNA of the CDR3 is TGTGCCAGCAGCCTACCCTCGACAGGCACGGAAGCTTTCTTT. The chain joins TRBV9 to TRBJ1-1, with a tentative D call TRBD1 (6 bases). CDR3 length equals 14 residues. The V end lost 4 bases, the J end lost 8 bases, and 18 bases lay between the germline ends. The germline V gene has CDR1 SGDLS and CDR2 YYNGEE. Supplemented by reference TRBV9 and TRBJ1-1, the full variable domain reads DSGVTQTPKHLITATGQRVTLRCSPRSGDLSVYWYQQSLDQGLQFLIQYYNGEERAKGNILERFSAQQFPDLHSELNLSSLELGDSALYFCASSLPSTGTEAFFGQGTRLTVV.

This chain joins TRBV2 and TRBJ1-2; 9 bases are shared with TRBD1. Per germline, CDR1 SNHLY and CDR2 FYNNEI. V trimming: 7 bases; J trimming: 2 bases; junction bases outside the gene matches: 5. This CDR3 has 14 residues. The CDR3 loop is CASKRTGENYGYTF. DNA for the CDR3: TGTGCCAGCAAGAGGACAGGGGAGAACTATGGCTACACCTTC.

This sequence joins TRBV19 and TRBJ1-4, with a possible D match to TRBD1 (6 bases). Trimming shortened V by 3 bases and J by 8 bases, and 13 bases separated the two germline ends. The CDR3 length is 14 residues. From germline, CDR1 is LNHDA and CDR2 SQIVND (reference sequence). The CDR3 DNA is TGTGCCAGTAGTATCGGGGGGCCATTGGAAAAACTGTTTTTT. This translates into CASSIGGPLEKLFF.

The genes are TRBV27 and TRBJ1-5; D is possibly TRBD1 (5 bases). Germline assignment: CDR1 MNHEY and CDR2 SMNVEV (reference sequence). V was clipped by 6 bases and J by 6 bases, with 21 bases between them. The CDR3 runs 16 residues. The CDR3 loop reads CASSPSQAGSGQPQHF. The CDR3 bases are TGTGCCAGCAGCCCATCTCAGGCAGGGAGCGGTCAGCCCCAGCATTTT.

The CDR3 DNA is TGTGCCAGTAGCCACCTTCAGGGCAATCAGCCCCAGCATTTT. Residues: CASSHLQGNQPQHF. This chain connects TRBV19 to TRBJ1-5; D gene ambiguous. Between the trimmed V and J ends, which lost 6 bases and 2 bases, there was a span of 11 bases. Germline assignment: CDR1 LNHDA and CDR2 SQIVND (reference sequence). The CDR3 has 14 amino acids.

The chain joins TRBV10-1 to TRBJ1-1, with a weak D call TRBD1 (5 bases). Per the germline V gene, CDR1 is WNHNN and CDR2 is SYGVQD (reference sequence). V lost 2 bases and J 2 bases, leaving 12 bases between the germline ends. This CDR3 region has 15 residues. This chain's CDR3 is CASSEHGRGNTEAFF. CDR3 coding DNA: TGCGCCAGCAGTGAGCACGGGAGGGGAAACACTGAAGCTTTCTTT.

The V and J genes are TRBV7-8 and TRBJ2-1; TRBD2 matches at 7 bases. Germline CDR1 is SGHVS and CDR2 is FQNEAQ. After removal of 5 bases from V and 2 bases from J, the junction contained 3 bases not matched to a gene. The CDR3 runs to 14 residues. Here the CDR3 DNA reads TGTGCCAGCAGCCGCGGGGGAACCTACAATGAGCAGTTCTTC. Protein sequence: CASSRGGTYNEQFF.

The V and J genes are TRBV6-6 and TRBJ1-2; 7 nucleotides agree with TRBD1. Germline V gene lookup returns CDR1 MNHNY and CDR2 SVGAGI (reference sequence). The CDR3 contains 11 residues. The trim removed 10 bases at V and 4 bases at J, leaving 3 bases unmatched. The DNA of the CDR3 is TGTGCCACCAGGGACAGCTATGGCTACACCTTC. Translating gives CATRDSYGYTF.

This rearrangement joins TRBV28 to TRBJ1-1; D remains unclear. CDR1 is MDHEN, CDR2 SYDVKM, per germline. V gave up 2 bases and J gave up 3 bases, with 7 bases separating them. The CDR3 runs 13 residues. DNA of the CDR3: TGTGCCAGCAGTTTAAGGGCGTACACTGAAGCTTTCTTT. As protein: CASSLRAYTEAFF.

The rearrangement uses TRBV18 and TRBJ2-1; TRBD2 agrees at 7 bases. The CDR3 is 15 residues long. The V and J ends lost 2 bases and 6 bases, in that order; junction bases with no gene match: 7. Germline V gene data show CDR1 as KGHSH and CDR2 as LQKENI. CDR3 bases: TGTGCCAGCTCACCAGCTAGCGGTCCCGCCAATGAGCAGTTCTTC. Its translation is CASSPASGPANEQFF. Drawing the rest from reference TRBV18 and TRBJ2-1, the complete variable domain is NAGVMQNPRHLVRRRGQEARLRCSPMKGHSHVYWYRQLPEEGLKFMVYLQKENIIDESGMPKERFSAEFPKEGPSILRIQQVVRGDSAAYFCASSPASGPANEQFFGPGTRLTVL.

The table lists this clone with a count of one. This sequence joins TRBV9 and TRBJ2-3; 7 positions agree with TRBD1. The ends lost 4 bases at V and 3 bases at J; junction bases unmatched: 11. Looked up from germline, CDR1 is SGDLS and CDR2 is YYNGEE. The length of the CDR3 is 16 residues. This CDR3 is CASSPRALRGTDTQYF. For the CDR3, the DNA is TGTGCCAGCAGCCCCCGAGCCCTCAGGGGGACAGATACGCAGTATTTT.

The chain carries TRBV5-1 and TRBJ2-1, with D possibly matching TRBD2 (5 bases). Germline lookup yields CDR1 SGHRS and CDR2 YFSETQ. V gave up 4 bases and J gave up 10 bases, with 15 bases separating them. The CDR3 extends over 13 amino acids. The CDR3 spells CASSPGWEREQFF. The CDR3 DNA follows: TGCGCCAGCAGCCCGGGGTGGGAACGGGAGCAGTTCTTC. The full variable domain, rest sourced from reference TRBV5-1 and TRBJ2-1, is KAGVTQTPRYLIKTRGQQVTLSCSPISGHRSVSWYQQTPGQGLQFLFEYFSETQRNKGNFPGRFSGRQFSNSRSEMNVSTLELGDSALYLCASSPGWEREQFFGPGTRLTVL.

The chain carries TRBV19 and TRBJ1-2; 8 nucleotides align to TRBD1. Germline trimming cut 5 bases from V and 6 bases from J; bases unmatched to any gene: 11. Germline V gives CDR1 LNHDA, CDR2 SQIVND (reference sequence). This CDR3 is 15 amino acids long. The CDR3 DNA follows: TGTGCCAGTAGTCTTTCCGGGACAGGCTGGAATGGCTACACCTTC. Protein sequence: CASSLSGTGWNGYTF.

V is TRBV11-2 and J is TRBJ2-7; TRBD1 matches 12 bases. Germline V gene lookup returns CDR1 SGHAT and CDR2 FQNNGV. The trim removed 5 bases at V and 5 bases at J, leaving 7 bases unmatched. There are 15 residues in the CDR3. CDR3 nucleotides: TGTGCCAGCAGCCTAAGGGGGACAGGGGGCAACGAGCAGTACTTC. Amino acid sequence: CASSLRGTGGNEQYF.

The J gene is TRBJ1-1, the V gene TRBV5-6, with D possibly matching TRBD1 (6 bases). Germline CDR1 SGHDT, CDR2 YYEEEE. This CDR3 is built from 13 residues. V was trimmed by 4 bases and J by 2 bases, leaving 9 bases between them. For the CDR3, the DNA is TGTGCCAGCAGCCGGACAGCCAACACTGAAGCTTTCTTT. Encoded protein: CASSRTANTEAFF.

J is TRBJ2-7 and V is TRBV6-4; no clear D gene. The CDR3 has 13 amino acids. With 10 bases removed from V and 2 bases from J, the gap between germline ends came to 15 bases. Per germline, CDR1 MRHNA and CDR2 SNTAGT. CDR3 nucleotide sequence: TGTGCCACCATGCCAGTACTCCCCTACGAGCAGTACTTC. It specifies CATMPVLPYEQYF.

This clone was observed once. The CDR3 sequence is CASSLRGTGDTGELFF. The CDR3 coding sequence is TGTGCCAGTAGCCTCAGAGGGACAGGGGACACCGGGGAGCTGTTTTTT. The genes are TRBV19 and TRBJ2-2; 10 nucleotides align to TRBD1. The J segment lost 3 bases and the V segment lost 6 bases, leaving 7 bases of the junction unmatched. From germline, CDR1 is LNHDA and CDR2 SQIVND (reference sequence). The CDR3 covers 16 residues. Drawing the rest from reference TRBV19 and TRBJ2-2, the complete variable domain is DGGITQSPKYLFRKEGQNVTLSCEQNLNHDAMYWYRQDPGQGLRLIYYSQIVNDFQKGDIAEGYSVSREKKESFPLTVTSAQKNPTAFYLCASSLRGTGDTGELFFGEGSRLTVL.

This clone appeared a single time. This chain connects TRBV19 to TRBJ1-6, with TRBD1 matching 9 bases. V trimming: 4 bases; J trimming: 7 bases; junction bases outside the gene matches: 5. The CDR3 has 15 residues. The germline CDR1 and CDR2 sequences are LNHDA and SQIVND (reference sequence). The CDR3 region has the DNA TGTGCCAGTAGTACACAGGGGGCGTCAAATTCACCCCTCCACTTT. It is translated as CASSTQGASNSPLHF.